The rows below give T cell receptor beta chains drawn from one sample of a study of blood T cell repertoires in COVID-19. Measured with immunoSEQ multiplex PCR; TCRdb has only the in-frame clones, and not every one. The sample lists about 380,000 clones; 85% were seen once. The specimen was peripheral blood. The source is a woman aged 18-29 years with acute or convalescent COVID-19. The CDR3 runs from the conserved cysteine through the conserved F or W.

TRBV3-1/TRBV3-2	TRBJ2-1	CASSRTSGRIAGHNEQFF
TRBV7-3	TRBJ2-1	CASSPGAGKGNEQFF
TRBV7-9	TRBJ1-2	CASSPPGKINYGYTF
TRBV5-1	TRBJ2-1	CASSFPLAGNDEQFF
TRBV7-6	TRBJ2-6	CASSSDWKPSGANVLTF
TRBV12-3/TRBV12-4	TRBJ2-5	CASSTTGMETQYF
TRBV3-1/TRBV3-2	TRBJ2-3	CASSLQLAGADTQYF
TRBV6-2/TRBV6-3	TRBJ1-6	CASSSIAGTLNSPLHF
TRBV6-2/TRBV6-3	TRBJ2-2	CASTPGLAGVTGELFF
TRBV6-5	TRBJ1-2	CASSYSLDRGRGYTF
TRBV27	TRBJ1-5	CASSLVGAGGNQPQHF
TRBV13	TRBJ1-5	CASSLGGQGLQPQHF
TRBV29-1	TRBJ1-2	CSVADRTGRSSGYTF
TRBV18	TRBJ2-1	CASSPQRDNEQFF
TRBV7-2	TRBJ2-5	CASSLGATSVPQETQYF
TRBV5-5	TRBJ1-6	CASSLQGDNSPLHF
TRBV5-1	TRBJ2-2	CASSSGQPNTGELFF
TRBV5-4	TRBJ2-1	CASSLGLGGSSYNEQFF
TRBV4-1	TRBJ2-3	CASSQDPAGTSTDTQYF
TRBV7-6	TRBJ2-3	CASSSRSGVGSGRAREDTQYF
TRBV28	TRBJ2-7	CASSLFLAGPYEQYF
TRBV7-8	TRBJ2-1	CASSFRAGGRNEQFF
TRBV30	TRBJ2-7	CAWSPRTSGYEQYF
TRBV27	TRBJ2-4	CASSSPGQGAAKNIQYF
TRBV28	TRBJ2-7	CASTTPGRYEQYF
TRBV5-8	TRBJ2-2	CASSPPRGLVAGELFF
TRBV3-1/TRBV3-2	TRBJ2-7	CASSPAGTVSYEQYF
TRBV5-1	TRBJ1-1	CASSVRQTNTEAFF
TRBV7-9	TRBJ1-1	CASSPGTMNTEAFF
TRBV3-1/TRBV3-2	TRBJ2-1	CASGLAGGREQFF
TRBV7-3	TRBJ2-1	CASSTLGGAAYNEQFF
TRBV5-1	TRBJ1-1	CASSLGARPGGTVEAFF
TRBV27	TRBJ1-1	CASSLTWKRLRDTEAFF
TRBV24-1	TRBJ1-2	CATSDLDRAYGYTF
TRBV24-1	TRBJ2-1	CATSGGTGLIDEQFF
TRBV6-5	TRBJ2-7	CASLRLGSYEQYF
TRBV7-6	TRBJ1-6	CASSLQGNSPLHF
TRBV28	TRBJ2-6	CASRPGAGANVLTF
TRBV29-1	TRBJ1-1	CSAAGAFF
TRBV7-9	TRBJ2-7	CASSPLLEKVYEQYF
TRBV4-1	TRBJ2-1	CASSQEIREGGNEQFF
TRBV21-1	TRBJ2-1	CASSKGGQVEFF
TRBV9	TRBJ2-2	CASSAHRLDFDTGELFF
TRBV5-1	TRBJ2-7	CASTKTGQGGFSYEQYF
TRBV6-6	TRBJ1-5	CASWTGGNQPQHF